This T cell receptor beta chain stems from a study of tumor and adjacent non-tumor tissue in lung cancer. Study overall: Stage I to III disease affected about nine men and about five women aged about 31 to 80. On average, productive TCRbeta reads reached around 4 million per sample.

The library came from three nested PCR rounds adapted from ARM-PCR protocols. A single record per CDR3 protein comes from TCRdb applying MiXCR to the multiplex PCR reads. Of about 80,000 distinct CDR3 sequences detected, roughly 80% appear once; the ten largest clones hold about 47%. Study results and limitations: Patients with more diverse tumor TCRs had worse survival.

Turning to this clonotype: Antigen: not known. Germline and junction disagree at one end, which may indicate a read error.

The template was RNA from unsorted bulk tissue. More than 3 cm separated this lung sample from the edge of the tumor. The clonotype originates from a man in his fifties or sixties with non-small cell lung cancer. The sample was distant non-tumor lung tissue.

CDR3 region: CAISLDQTGREIQYF. CDR3 DNA: TGTGCCATCAGCTTGGACCAGACCGGACGGGAAATCCAGTACTTC. The chain is built from TRBV11-2 and TRBJ2-5; tentative D call: TRBD2 (5 bases). Germline values: CDR1 SGHAT, CDR2 FQNNGV. This CDR3 is built from 15 residues. Full variable domain (outside the CDR3, taken from reference TRBV11-2 and TRBJ2-5): EAGVAQSPRYKIIEKRQSVAFWCNPISGHATLYWYQQILGQGPKLLIQFQNNGVVDDSQLPKDRFSAERLKGVDSTLKIQPAKLEDSAVYLCAISLDQTGREIQYFGPGTRLLVL.